This paragraph covers one T cell receptor beta chain sequence. This sample was taken from a study of T-cell memory formation after mild COVID-19. This CDR3 region has 13 residues. The germline CDR1 and CDR2 sequences are DFQATT and SNEGSKA (reference sequence). V dropped 0 bases and J dropped 10 bases, with 12 bases sitting between them. TCRdb re-called the 5' RACE reads through MiXCR, storing one row per CDR3 protein. The table includes about 170,000 distinct CDR3 sequences, over 10% detected once. Sequenced material: PBMCs or a T cell subset sorted from them (not recorded which). The chain carries TRBV20-1 and TRBJ1-4; no reliable D call. This TCR derives from a young man who had mild COVID-19 (a few samples of this study predate the infection). Cell type and time point are not known. CDR3 protein: CSARDLREGKLFF. In nucleotides, the CDR3 is TGCAGTGCTAGAGATTTAAGGGAGGGAAAACTGTTTTTT.